This T cell receptor (beta chain) appears in the sequencing data of a study of shared clonotypes between healthy human individuals. The ends were cut back, 6 bases at V and 4 bases at J, with 16 bases in the middle. The CDR3 is 14 amino acids. Germline assignment: CDR1 SGHAT and CDR2 FQNNGV. Notes on the study in general: Only a few donors were included, so the genetic and exposure-history diversity represented was limited.

Assay used: immunoSEQ multiplex PCR; TCRdb lists only in-frame clones, some missing. The sample carries about 2.2 million clones, just over 90% recorded once. CD45RO-negative cells were positively selected for CCR7, leaving out terminally differentiated effector memory CD45RA+ cells. With respect to this clone: The antigen is unknown.

J is TRBJ2-7 and V is TRBV11-2, with D possibly being TRBD1 or TRBD2 (5 bases each). Material for sequencing was naive CD8+ T cells from PBMCs. This TCR was sampled from a man in his late teens or twenties in good health. Some clones in this sample may be carry-over from other donors' samples. The CDR3 sequence: CASSPGPYTYEQYF. In nucleotides, the CDR3 is TGTGCCAGCAGTCCGGGGCCCTACACATACGAGCAGTACTTC. The whole variable domain, remainder taken from reference TRBV11-2 and TRBJ2-7, is EAGVAQSPRYKIIEKRQSVAFWCNPISGHATLYWYQQILGQGPKLLIQFQNNGVVDDSQLPKDRFSAERLKGVDSTLKIQPAKLEDSAVYLCASSPGPYTYEQYFGPGTRLTVT.